This T cell receptor beta chain was documented in a study of blood T cell repertoires in COVID-19. Study background: The United States, Italy and Spain supplied acute and convalescent COVID-19 samples. Sample material is recorded as cDNA or gDNA derived from T cells, B-cell-depleted T cells, or PBMCs.

V was shortened by 0 bases and J by 1 base, with 10 bases between the two germline ends. The CDR3 loop spans 16 amino acids. CDR1 and CDR2 (germline): SGHRS, YFSETQ. Only in-frame clones appear in the TCRdb table, and some are missing; sequencing was by immunoSEQ multiplex PCR. The repertoire holds roughly 40,000 clones, with 81% as singletons. Specimen: peripheral blood. V usage is TRBV5-1 and J usage is TRBJ2-2; D gene ambiguous. The sequence derives from an elderly man with active or convalescent COVID-19. The CDR3 region is CASSLESVLNTGELFF. In DNA form, the CDR3 reads TGCGCCAGCAGCTTGGAGAGCGTACTGAACACCGGGGAGCTGTTTTTT.